The rows below give T cell receptor beta chains drawn from one sample of a study of blood T cell repertoires in COVID-19. Clones were sequenced by immunoSEQ multiplex PCR, and TCRdb holds only the in-frame ones, with some missing. In the table there are 85,000 to 120,000 clones, 80% to 95% of which are singletons. Sequences were obtained from peripheral blood. The receptors here all came from a man younger than 30 with acute or convalescent COVID-19. Both conserved end residues are part of each CDR3. Each record gives: V gene, clone size, J gene, CDR3 protein. For some rows the clone size is stated as once, few or many, or as a class when expanded; others skip it.

TRBV5-1	few	TRBJ1-4	CASSADRSNEKLFF
TRBV25-1	-	TRBJ1-4	CASSDIGGEEKLFF
TRBV25-1	-	TRBJ2-5	CASSSPQGAETQYF
TRBV5-6	-	TRBJ1-2	CASSLEGGGVYYGYTF
TRBV11-2	-	TRBJ2-1	CASSFSLGMDEQFF
TRBV12-3/TRBV12-4	once	TRBJ2-7	CASSYRGEQYF
TRBV7-9	once	TRBJ1-5	CASSPGGWQGGQPQHF
TRBV6-5	few	TRBJ2-1	CASSYLAGSSNEQFF
TRBV5-1	-	TRBJ1-1	CASSLVTGGNTMNTEAFF
TRBV4-1	once	TRBJ1-3	CASSQGRTGNTIYF
TRBV5-4	-	TRBJ1-2	CASSLTGVDYGYTF
TRBV6-5	-	TRBJ2-3	CASKGGVSTDTQYF
TRBV19	-	TRBJ1-1	CASSRNRVDTEAFF
TRBV5-1	-	TRBJ2-2	CASRRAGNTGELFF
TRBV6-5	-	TRBJ1-6	CASSPIIALNSPLHF
TRBV19	-	TRBJ1-2	CASSIDPAGFGYGYTF
TRBV30	-	TRBJ1-2	CACNPGQGSGYTF
TRBV18	once	TRBJ1-1	CASSPGNRGQAFF
TRBV11-2	-	TRBJ2-1	CASSRQGADNEQFF
TRBV24-1	-	TRBJ2-2	CATSDSGQGNGELFF
TRBV18	-	TRBJ1-2	CASSHPPQGDYGYTF
TRBV5-1	-	TRBJ2-1	CASSFGASGGGEQFF
TRBV30	-	TRBJ1-2	CAWNRRTSAGYGYTF
TRBV27	-	TRBJ2-1	CASSSGTGFNEQFF
TRBV6-6	-	TRBJ1-2	CASSRPSGGMNYYGYTF
TRBV12-3/TRBV12-4	-	TRBJ1-5	CASSPAANQPQHF
TRBV6-2/TRBV6-3	-	TRBJ2-7	CASSLTTETYEQYF
TRBV7-2	-	TRBJ1-2	CASSQGGQGAGGYTF
TRBV6-5	-	TRBJ1-1	CASAAGGWNTEAFF
TRBV6-5	-	TRBJ2-3	CASGGGGTSTDTQYF
TRBV18	-	TRBJ2-1	CASSPRLGQGLSYNEQFF
TRBV6-5	-	TRBJ2-1	CASSHSGGVSNEQFF
TRBV11-2	-	TRBJ1-3	CASSFTGGGNTIYF
TRBV11-2	-	TRBJ1-1	CASSLAEDRPNTEAFF
TRBV12-5	-	TRBJ2-4	CASGPAGGLDIQYF
TRBV3-1/TRBV3-2	-	TRBJ2-1	CASSPFSGVRNEQFF
TRBV4-1	-	TRBJ1-1	CASMGLGRNTEAFF
TRBV12-5	-	TRBJ2-3	CASGLYVTSGTDTQYF
TRBV7-9	-	TRBJ1-1	CASSRRSPQGNTEAFF
TRBV18	-	TRBJ1-1	CASSPPKGMNTEAFF
TRBV3-1/TRBV3-2	-	TRBJ2-2	CASSHEGTSGNTGELFF
TRBV9	-	TRBJ2-5	CASSVRSGTGTETQYF
TRBV20-1	-	TRBJ2-7	CSASQGTDFYEQYF
TRBV6-5	-	TRBJ2-1	CASGLTSGYNEQFF
TRBV12-5	-	TRBJ1-1	CASGSDSPEAFF
TRBV6-5	-	TRBJ2-3	CASGDSGVGTDTQYF
TRBV19	-	TRBJ2-7	CASRSNRESSYEQYF
TRBV7-6	-	TRBJ2-5	CASSQGGPETQYF
TRBV3-1/TRBV3-2	-	TRBJ1-1	CASSQDRGWTEAFF
TRBV18	-	TRBJ1-5	CASHDAGAGQPQHF
TRBV24-1	-	TRBJ2-7	CATSSLGGSGSYEQYF
TRBV19	-	TRBJ1-5	CASSMGGSLRFQPQHF
TRBV5-1	-	TRBJ1-4	CASSLPTLGQIDEKLFF